This T cell receptor beta chain was sequenced for a study of T cell repertoires in cytomegalovirus infection. The study's findings and limits: Individuals carrying CMV plus the relevant HLA were identified by cumulative frequency of public TCR beta families.

TCRdb independently ran MiXCR on the reads; one entry per CDR3 protein. The data contain hundreds of thousands of distinct CDR3 sequences, roughly 33% of them singletons. This clonotype occurred a few times. The antigen is unknown. The source was cultured PBMCs, collected from culture after CMV antigen stimulation. The TCR comes from a human donor in good health (CMV status not recorded). Some clones in this sample may be carry-over from other donors' samples.

CDR3 bases: TGCAGTGCTAGAGCCAACAGGGCAGGTGAAGCTTTCTTT. The encoded protein is CSARANRAGEAFF. The gene calls are TRBV20-1 and TRBJ1-1; TRBD1 is a possible D gene (6 bases). V was trimmed by 1 base and J by 7 bases, leaving 13 bases between them. The CDR3 totals 13 residues. The germline V gene has CDR1 DFQATT and CDR2 SNEGSKA (reference sequence).